One sample yielded the 18 T cell receptor beta chains listed below, sequenced in a study of human T cells and chemical hapten exposure. MiXCR was run by TCRdb on the RACE reads, yielding one entry per CDR3 protein. The sample has about 380,000 distinct CDR3 sequences, approximately 5.1% seen once; the top ten hold around 2.6%. Time point described: pre-sensitization, week 0. The treatment denotes: therapeutic diphenylcyclopropenone sensitization with weekly scalp DPC. Specimen: whole blood, collected in connection with sensitization to the hapten diphenylcyclopropenone (DPC). Receptors were obtained from a woman aged 45-60 years with alopecia areata. Some clones in this sample may be carry-over from other donors' samples.

This clonotype has at least ten counts. The chain combines TRBV6-1 with TRBJ2-7; TRBD1 is a possible D gene (6 bases). Germline assignment: CDR1 MNHNS and CDR2 SASEGT. This CDR3 comprises 13 residues. V lost 2 bases to trimming and J lost 6 bases, with 11 bases between them. CDR3 DNA sequence: TGTGCCAGCAGTGAACGGCAGGGGAGCGAGCAGTACTTC. It codes for CASSERQGSEQYF.

This clonotype has ten or more counts. The rearrangement uses TRBV3-1 and TRBJ1-1; 7 bases align to TRBD1. V dropped 0 bases and J dropped 7; count of bases not matched to a gene: 5. Germline CDR1 LGHDT, CDR2 YNNKEL (reference sequence). This CDR3 has 14 residues. The CDR3 DNA reads TGTGCCAGCAGCCAAGAGACAGGGAAGGGTGAAGCTTTCTTT. Its protein product is CASSQETGKGEAFF.

The chain is built from TRBV3-1 and TRBJ1-6; D is undetermined. This CDR3 has 14 residues. Germline CDR1 LGHDT, CDR2 YNNKEL (reference sequence). Trimming took off 2 bases at V and 10 bases at J, with 12 bases between the two ends. The CDR3 reads CASSQQETGSPLHF. The CDR3 DNA follows: TGTGCCAGCAGCCAACAAGAGACGGGCTCACCCCTCCACTTT.

This clonotype has a count of ten or more. This rearrangement joins TRBV28 to TRBJ2-4; tentative D call: TRBD1 (6 bases). The V end was cut by 5 bases, the J end by 2 bases, with 10 bases between. CDR1 and CDR2 (germline): MDHEN, SYDVKM. CDR3 size: 14 residues. The CDR3 nucleotides are TGTGCCAGCAGTGGCCGGGACACCAAAAACATTCAGTACTTC. It encodes CASSGRDTKNIQYF.

This clonotype came up many times. The V and J genes are TRBV29-1 and TRBJ2-1, with no clear D. V shed 6 bases and J shed 8 bases, with 11 bases lying between them. Germline values: CDR1 SQVTM, CDR2 ANQGSEA. The CDR3 has 11 amino acids. The CDR3 reads CSVNDRDEQFF. For the CDR3, the DNA is TGCAGCGTCAACGATCGGGATGAGCAGTTCTTC.

This clonotype was picked up many times. V usage is TRBV20-1 and J usage is TRBJ2-1, with 7 bases fitting TRBD2. Germline trimming cut 0 bases from V and 5 bases from J; bases unmatched to any gene: 7. Germline CDR1 reads DFQATT; CDR2 reads SNEGSKA (reference sequence). The CDR3 has 15 residues. The CDR3 DNA sequence: TGCAGTGCTAGAGATCTGTGGGAGGGCCACAATGAGCAGTTCTTC. It specifies CSARDLWEGHNEQFF.

Turning to this clonotype: This sequence may be a read error, since a much larger clone differs from it by one base. The V and J genes are TRBV6-1 and TRBJ2-7, with no clear D. The CDR3 is 11 amino acids. Germline values: CDR1 MNHNS, CDR2 SASEGT. V lost 4 bases and J lost 9, with 10 bases in between. CDR3 DNA sequence: TGTGCCAGCAGTGCCACCTTGGGGCAGTACTTC. Amino acid sequence: CASSATLGQYF.

This sequence joins TRBV30 and TRBJ2-7; TRBD1 aligns across 9 bases. The junction had 4 bases not matched to a gene; V was cut back by 2 bases and J by 2 bases. Germline CDR1 and CDR2: GTSNPN and SVGIG (reference sequence). The CDR3 has 14 residues. CDR3 region: CAWSPGQGPYEQYF. CDR3 sequence (DNA): TGTGCCTGGAGTCCGGGACAGGGACCCTACGAGCAGTACTTC.

The sample holds a few counts of this clonotype. The chain uses TRBV4-2 and TRBJ2-3, with 9 bases matching TRBD2. Per the germline V gene, CDR1 is LGHNA and CDR2 is YNFKEQ. The CDR3 contains 16 residues. With 0 bases clipped from V and 6 bases from J, the junction kept 7 bases outside the gene matches. The DNA of the CDR3 is TGTGCCAGCAGCCAAGAAGATAGCGGGGGACCGGATACGCAGTATTTT. This gives the protein CASSQEDSGGPDTQYF.

This clonotype has ten or more counts. The rearrangement joins TRBV29-1 to TRBJ2-3, with D possibly called TRBD1 or TRBD2 (5 bases each). Deletions cut 4 bases from V and 2 bases from J, with 10 bases between. The CDR3 loop spans 13 amino acids. CDR1 and CDR2 from the germline V gene are SQVTM and ANQGSEA. CDR3 bases: TGCAGCGTTGTTGTGGGGGACACAGATACGCAGTATTTT. Amino acids: CSVVVGDTDTQYF.

This clonotype was picked up a small number of times. The chain combines TRBV28 with TRBJ2-3, with TRBD1 identical over 7 bases. The germline V gene has CDR1 MDHEN and CDR2 SYDVKM. CDR3 size: 15 residues. J lost 6 bases, V lost 6 bases, and 12 bases had no gene match. The CDR3 loop reads CASSARQGTQDTQYF. CDR3 nucleotides: TGTGCCAGCAGCGCTAGACAGGGTACGCAGGATACGCAGTATTTT.

J is TRBJ2-1 and V is TRBV12-3 or TRBV12-4, with 11 bases aligning to TRBD2. V dropped 9 bases and J dropped 4; count of bases not matched to a gene: 11. There are 16 residues in the CDR3. The CDR3: CASLFLGTSGYNEQFF. CDR3 coding DNA: TGTGCCAGTCTATTCTTGGGGACTAGCGGATACAATGAGCAGTTCTTC.

This clonotype has a count of ten or more. The chain couples TRBV20-1 to TRBJ2-5; TRBD2 agrees at 7 bases. CDR1 is DFQATT and CDR2 is SNEGSKA in the germline V gene (reference sequence). The CDR3 length is 14 residues. The ends lost 1 base at V and 5 bases at J; junction bases unmatched: 7. The CDR3 reads CSARASGPRETQYF. The CDR3 bases are TGCAGTGCTAGAGCTAGCGGACCTAGGGAGACCCAGTACTTC.

This clonotype was seen repeatedly, ten times or more. J is TRBJ1-1 and V is TRBV6-2 or TRBV6-3; D is perhaps TRBD1 (6 bases). Germline assignment: CDR1 MNHEY and CDR2 SVGEGT. The ends were cut back, 1 base at V and 7 bases at J, with 10 bases in the middle. The CDR3 covers 13 residues. The CDR3 protein is CASSYWAGDEAFF. CDR3 sequence (DNA): TGTGCCAGCAGTTACTGGGCAGGGGATGAAGCTTTCTTT.

The chain has TRBV12-3 or TRBV12-4 and TRBJ2-1; 11 nucleotides agree with TRBD2. V shed 5 bases and J 4 bases; nucleotides not matched to a gene: 1. There are 14 residues in the CDR3. Here the CDR3 reads CASSGLAGYNEQFF. CDR3 nucleotide sequence: TGTGCCAGCAGTGGACTAGCGGGTTACAATGAGCAGTTCTTC.

This clonotype was counted between two and nine times. The chain carries TRBV15 and TRBJ1-5, with D unclear. This CDR3 has 15 residues. V lost 5 bases and J lost 3, with 14 bases in between. The germline gives CDR1 LNHNV, CDR2 YYDKDF (reference sequence). CDR3 sequence (DNA): TGTGCCACCAGCGAAGGCAGACTTCCCAATCAGCCCCAGCATTTT. Its translation: CATSEGRLPNQPQHF.

This clonotype was seen ten or more times. The chain carries TRBV5-1 and TRBJ2-5; a weak D match, TRBD1 (5 bases). Looked up from germline, CDR1 is SGHRS and CDR2 is YFSETQ. The length of the CDR3 is 15 residues. The ends were cut back, 1 base at V and 2 bases at J, with 12 bases in the middle. This CDR3 is CASSLTGVRQETQYF. As DNA, the CDR3 is TGCGCCAGCAGCTTGACAGGAGTCCGGCAAGAGACCCAGTACTTC.

This clonotype has a count of ten or more. The chain employs TRBV20-1 and TRBJ2-3; 10 bases map to TRBD2. V dropped 3 bases and J dropped 6; count of bases not matched to a gene: 12. Germline lookup yields CDR1 DFQATT and CDR2 SNEGSKA (reference sequence). CDR3 length: 16 amino acids. In DNA form, the CDR3 reads TGCAGTGCTAGCGGATTGACTAGCGGGCCCTCCGATACGCAGTATTTT. It encodes CSASGLTSGPSDTQYF.